This T cell receptor (beta chain) was captured by sequencing in a study of post-analysis software for immune sequencing data. Study at large: Relapsing-remitting, secondary progressive and progressive-relapsing courses of multiple sclerosis were included. Study results and caveats: Controls showed significantly higher normalized Chao1 diversity than did multiple sclerosis patients. Strong co-clustering by F measure was seen for same-batch samples. Controls showed lower frequencies than patients for 5 or 6 TRBV segments, and TRBV5-6, TRBV5-1 and TRBV20-1 were among these.

Carried by the TCR beta cDNA libraries were unique molecular identifiers. Input of roughly 0.9 to 11 million T cells yielded about half a million cDNA molecules. TCRdb ran MiXCR on the PCR reads and lists one entry per CDR3 protein. In the table there are 800,000 to 950,000 distinct CDR3 sequences, under 70% of which are singletons. Points on this clonotype: The antigen is unknown.

The germline V gene encodes CDR1 SQVTM and CDR2 ANQGSEA. The V gene lost 5 bases and the J gene lost 2 bases, with 15 bases spanning the gap. The CDR3 is made up of 14 amino acids. The V call is TRBV29-1, the J call TRBJ1-2; D unclear. The specimen was blood. The sequence derives from a girl between 5 and 17 years old with multiple sclerosis. In DNA, the CDR3 is TGCAGCGTTCCTTACACCGAATGGAACTATGGCTACACCTTC. This encodes CSVPYTEWNYGYTF.